What follows are 12 T cell receptor beta chains derived from one specimen sequenced in a study of cytomegalovirus exposure and HLA in healthy donors. With 60 Vbeta and 13 Jbeta primers, the PCR was carried out. Here immunoSEQ multiplex PCR was the method, and the copy in TCRdb shows in-frame clones only, minus some. The sample lists roughly 240,000 clones, about three quarters seen once, with more than 0.45% in the top ten. Sample: PBMCs. The source of these receptors is a boy younger than 18 in good health and CMV-seronegative.

This clone was seen just once. The chain employs TRBV29-1 and TRBJ1-1; unclear D gene. V lost 3 bases to trimming and J lost 11 bases, with 10 bases between them. Germline V lookup: CDR1 SQVTM, CDR2 ANQGSEA. This CDR3 is 10 amino acids long. DNA for the CDR3: TGCAGCGTTGAGGAGGCCAGGGCTTTCTTT. It codes for CSVEEARAFF.

The chain has TRBV5-6 and TRBJ1-1; 7 nucleotides match TRBD1. In germline, CDR1 is SGHDT, CDR2 YYEEEE. The CDR3 is 16 amino acids. Trimming at V came to 3 bases and at J to 5 bases, leaving 13 bases not matched to a gene. CDR3 bases: TGTGCCAGCAGCTCTTCCTCACAGGGGAGTAGGACTGAAGCTTTCTTT. Translating gives CASSSSSQGSRTEAFF.

The chain links TRBV10-3 to TRBJ1-2; TRBD1 aligns across 9 bases. The CDR3 extends over 15 amino acids. CDR1 and CDR2 (germline): ENHRY, SYGVKD. J was trimmed by 6 bases and V by 3 bases; bases with no gene match: 8. CDR3 in amino acids: CAISDGTGYVDGYTF. The CDR3, as DNA: TGTGCCATCAGTGACGGGACAGGGTACGTGGATGGCTACACCTTC.

This clone was found a few times. The rearrangement uses TRBV19 and TRBJ1-1, with unresolved D. Looked up from germline, CDR1 is LNHDA and CDR2 is SQIVND (reference sequence). Between the trimmed V and J ends, which lost 3 bases and 4 bases, there was a span of 9 bases. This CDR3 contains 13 residues. CDR3 sequence (DNA): TGTGCCAGTAGTATGGATCAGGTCACTGAAGCTTTCTTT. Translating it yields CASSMDQVTEAFF.

V and J are TRBV7-9 and TRBJ2-2; 12 bases are shared with TRBD2. V lost 6 bases and J lost 3; bases outside the gene matches: 11. The germline CDR1 and CDR2 sequences are SEHNR and FQNEAQ (reference sequence). The CDR3 length is 18 residues. CDR3: CASRIGGLAGRHTGELFF. CDR3 in DNA: TGTGCCAGCAGAATAGGCGGACTAGCGGGGCGTCACACCGGGGAGCTGTTTTTT.

The chain is built from TRBV5-1 and TRBJ2-5, with unresolved D. The V gene lost 5 bases and the J gene lost 5 bases, with 19 bases spanning the gap. This CDR3 spans 15 amino acids. Germline loops: CDR1 SGHRS, CDR2 YFSETQ. Written as DNA, the CDR3 is TGCGCCAGCAGAAGCCCTGGCGGAGCCCAGGAGACCCAGTACTTC. It translates to CASRSPGGAQETQYF. The whole variable domain, filled in from reference TRBV5-1 and TRBJ2-5, reads KAGVTQTPRYLIKTRGQQVTLSCSPISGHRSVSWYQQTPGQGLQFLFEYFSETQRNKGNFPGRFSGRQFSNSRSEMNVSTLELGDSALYLCASRSPGGAQETQYFGPGTRLLVL.

This clone was seen a single time. This chain uses TRBV2 with TRBJ1-1; TRBD1 matches at 7 bases. V lost 4 bases to trimming and J lost 1 base; unmatched junction nucleotides: 12. The CDR3 sequence is 17 residues long. Germline V lookup: CDR1 SNHLY, CDR2 FYNNEI. The CDR3 sequence is CASSVDLGGRWNTEAFF. The CDR3 region has the DNA TGTGCCAGCAGTGTAGATTTAGGGGGCCGTTGGAACACTGAAGCTTTCTTT.

To note about this clone: This specimen includes other DNA sequences encoding the same CDR3. V and J are TRBV5-1 and TRBJ1-1; D may be TRBD1 (6 bases). Germline V lookup: CDR1 SGHRS, CDR2 YFSETQ. V dropped 4 bases and J dropped 8 bases, with 15 bases sitting between them. The length of the CDR3 is 13 residues. DNA of the CDR3: TGCGCCAGCAGCACCGGGACATGGGGCGAAGCTTTCTTT. Protein: CASSTGTWGEAFF.

This chain joins TRBV7-2 and TRBJ2-7, with no clear D. V was shortened by 3 bases and J by 7 bases, with 10 bases between the two germline ends. CDR1 is SGHTA and CDR2 is FQGNSA in the germline V gene. There are 12 residues in the CDR3. In nucleotides, the CDR3 is TGTGCCAGCAGCTTTACGGTTTGTGAGCAGTACTTC. It yields the protein CASSFTVCEQYF.

V and J are TRBV7-6 and TRBJ2-7, with no clear D. CDR1 and CDR2 from the germline V gene are SGHVS and FNYEAQ. Trimming took off 1 base at V and 6 bases at J, with 7 bases between the two ends. The length of the CDR3 is 12 residues. The CDR3 is CASSLGGREQYF. The DNA for the CDR3 is TGTGCCAGCAGCTTAGGTGGCCGCGAGCAGTACTTC.

This chain connects TRBV11-3 to TRBJ1-1; the match to TRBD1 covers 8 bases. Losses at the gene ends were 7 bases for V and 3 bases for J; bases not matched to a gene: 7. The CDR3 covers 14 residues. Germline V CDR1 and CDR2: SGHNT, YENEEA. CDR3 bases: TGTGCCAGCATCGACAGGGGTGGGGACACTGAAGCTTTCTTT. Its protein is CASIDRGGDTEAFF.

The V and J genes are TRBV5-4 and TRBJ1-2; unclear D gene. V lost 3 bases, J lost 7 bases, and 7 bases lay in between. This CDR3 comprises 11 residues. The germline V gene encodes CDR1 SGHNT and CDR2 YYREEE (reference sequence). CDR3: CASSSAGGYTF. Written as DNA, the CDR3 is TGTGCCAGCAGCTCCGCAGGTGGCTACACCTTC.